This TCR beta chain came from a study of cytomegalovirus exposure and HLA in healthy donors. Germline V gene data show CDR1 as MNHEY and CDR2 as SMNVEV (reference sequence). V dropped 4 bases and J dropped 1; count of bases not matched to a gene: 9. This CDR3 has 16 residues. The PCR used 60 Vbeta and 13 Jbeta primers. Method: immunoSEQ multiplex PCR; TCRdb's copy keeps in-frame clones and lacks some. The profile covers some 200,000 clones, with under 85% appearing a single time and around 3.1% taken by the ten largest. What was sequenced was PBMCs. This chain connects TRBV27 to TRBJ1-2, with 7 bases matching TRBD1. This receptor was obtained from a female donor in good health and CMV-seronegative. The DNA for the CDR3 is TGTGCCAGCAGTTCCTTCCTCAGGGGGGTTAACTATGGCTACACCTTC. Amino acid sequence: CASSSFLRGVNYGYTF.